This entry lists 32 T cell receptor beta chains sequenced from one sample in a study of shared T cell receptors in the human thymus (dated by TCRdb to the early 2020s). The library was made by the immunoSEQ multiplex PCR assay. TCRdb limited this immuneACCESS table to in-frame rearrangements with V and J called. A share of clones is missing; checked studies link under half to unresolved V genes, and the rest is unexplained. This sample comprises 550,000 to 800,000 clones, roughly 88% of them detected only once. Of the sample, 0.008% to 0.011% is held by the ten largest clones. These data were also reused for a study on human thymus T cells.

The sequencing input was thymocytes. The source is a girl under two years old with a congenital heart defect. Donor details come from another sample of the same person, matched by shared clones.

The CDR3 here is CASSLPRRQLALALNTEAFF. CDR3 DNA sequence: TGTGCCAGCAGCTTACCGAGAAGACAGTTAGCCTTGGCTTTGAACACTGAAGCTTTCTTT. This chain connects TRBV13 to TRBJ1-1, with D tentatively TRBD1 (5 bases). Looked up from germline, CDR1 is PRHDT and CDR2 is FYEKMQ (reference sequence). V was trimmed by 2 bases and J by 0 bases, leaving 25 bases between them. The CDR3 sequence is 20 residues long.

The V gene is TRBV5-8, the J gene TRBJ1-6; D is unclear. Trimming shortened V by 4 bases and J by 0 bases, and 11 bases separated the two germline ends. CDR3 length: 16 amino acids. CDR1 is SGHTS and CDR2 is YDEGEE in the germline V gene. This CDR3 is CASSRNPGSYNSPLHF. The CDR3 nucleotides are TGTGCCAGCAGCCGAAATCCGGGCTCCTATAATTCACCCCTCCACTTT.

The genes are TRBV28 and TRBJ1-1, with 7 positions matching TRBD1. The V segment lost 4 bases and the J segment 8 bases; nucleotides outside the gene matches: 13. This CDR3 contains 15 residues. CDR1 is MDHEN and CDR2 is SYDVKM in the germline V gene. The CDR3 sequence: CASSSAVQGEGEAFF. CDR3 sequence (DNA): TGTGCCAGCAGTTCCGCTGTCCAGGGGGAAGGCGAAGCTTTCTTT. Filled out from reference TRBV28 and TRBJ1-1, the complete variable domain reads DVKVTQSSRYLVKRTGEKVFLECVQDMDHENMFWYRQDPGLGLRLIYFSYDVKMKEKGDIPEGYSVSREKKERFSLILESASTNQTSMYLCASSSAVQGEGEAFFGQGTRLTVV.

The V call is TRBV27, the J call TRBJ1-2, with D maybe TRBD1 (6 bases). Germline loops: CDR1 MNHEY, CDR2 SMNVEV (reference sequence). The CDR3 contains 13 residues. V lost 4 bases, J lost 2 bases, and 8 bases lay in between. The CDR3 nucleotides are TGTGCCAGCAGTTACAGGGAGAACTATGGCTACACCTTC. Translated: CASSYRENYGYTF.

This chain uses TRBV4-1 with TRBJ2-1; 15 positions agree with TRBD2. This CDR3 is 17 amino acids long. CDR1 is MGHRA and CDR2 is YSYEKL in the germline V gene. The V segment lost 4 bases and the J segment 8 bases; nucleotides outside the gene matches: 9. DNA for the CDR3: TGCGCCAGCAGCCGACCCGGACTAGCGGGGGGGCCCGATGAGCAGTTCTTC. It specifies CASSRPGLAGGPDEQFF.

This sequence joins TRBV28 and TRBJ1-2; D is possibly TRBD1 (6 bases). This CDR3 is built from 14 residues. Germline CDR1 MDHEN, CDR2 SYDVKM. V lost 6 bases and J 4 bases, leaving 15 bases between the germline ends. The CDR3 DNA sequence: TGTGCCAGCAGCCGCCCGGCAGGGGCCTATGGCTACACCTTC. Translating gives CASSRPAGAYGYTF.

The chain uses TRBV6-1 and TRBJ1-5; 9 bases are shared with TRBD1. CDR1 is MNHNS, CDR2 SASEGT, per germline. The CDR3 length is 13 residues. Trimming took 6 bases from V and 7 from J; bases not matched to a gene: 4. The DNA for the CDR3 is TGTGCCAGCAGGGGACAGGGCGCCCAGCCCCAGCATTTT. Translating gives CASRGQGAQPQHF.

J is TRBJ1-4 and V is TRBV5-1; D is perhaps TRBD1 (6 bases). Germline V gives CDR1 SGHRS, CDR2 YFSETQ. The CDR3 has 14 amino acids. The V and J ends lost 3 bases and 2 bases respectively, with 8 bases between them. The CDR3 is CASSSQGTNEKLFF. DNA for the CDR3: TGCGCCAGCAGCTCCCAGGGGACTAATGAAAAACTGTTTTTT.

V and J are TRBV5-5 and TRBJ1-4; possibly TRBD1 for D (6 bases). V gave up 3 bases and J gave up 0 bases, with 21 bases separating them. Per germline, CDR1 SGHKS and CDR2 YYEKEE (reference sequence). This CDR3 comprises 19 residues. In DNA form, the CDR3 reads TGTGCCAGCAGCTCCGTCACCACAGGGTACTGGGCAACTAATGAAAAACTGTTTTTT. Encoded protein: CASSSVTTGYWATNEKLFF.

The CDR3 DNA is TGTGCCAGCAGTTACTCCCTACAGGGAATGCACACTGAAGCTTTCTTT. Its protein product is CASSYSLQGMHTEAFF. This chain joins TRBV6-5 and TRBJ1-1, with D possibly matching TRBD1 (6 bases). In germline, CDR1 is MNHEY, CDR2 SVGAGI. V lost 0 bases to trimming and J lost 3 bases, with 14 bases between them. This CDR3 is 16 amino acids long.

CDR3 sequence: CASSCNPRRGRTEAFF. The CDR3 nucleotides are TGCGCCAGCAGCTGCAACCCGCGTCGGGGGAGGACTGAAGCTTTCTTT. The rearrangement joins TRBV4-1 to TRBJ1-1, with D possibly TRBD1 on 5 matching bases. CDR3 length: 16 residues. CDR1 is MGHRA and CDR2 is YSYEKL in the germline V gene. The germline V and J ends were trimmed by 5 bases and 5 bases, with 21 bases remaining between them.

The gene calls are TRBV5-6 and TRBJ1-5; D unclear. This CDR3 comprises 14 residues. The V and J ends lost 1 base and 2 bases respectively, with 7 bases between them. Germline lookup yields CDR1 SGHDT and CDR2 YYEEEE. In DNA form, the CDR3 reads TGTGCCAGCAGCTTGTTCGCGGGCAATCAGCCCCAGCATTTT. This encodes CASSLFAGNQPQHF.

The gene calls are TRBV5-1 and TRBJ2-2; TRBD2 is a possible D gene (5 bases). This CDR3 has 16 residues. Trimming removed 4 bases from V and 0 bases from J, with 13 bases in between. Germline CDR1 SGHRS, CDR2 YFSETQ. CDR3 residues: CASSLGGGPNTGELFF. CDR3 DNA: TGCGCCAGCAGCCTGGGCGGAGGTCCGAACACCGGGGAGCTGTTTTTT.

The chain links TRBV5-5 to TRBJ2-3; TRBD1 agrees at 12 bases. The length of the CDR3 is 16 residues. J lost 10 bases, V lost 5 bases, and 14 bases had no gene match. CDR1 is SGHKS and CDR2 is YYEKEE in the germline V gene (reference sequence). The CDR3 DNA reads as TGTGCCAGCAGTTATACCGGGACAGGGGGCCAGGGACCGCAGTATTTT. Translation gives CASSYTGTGGQGPQYF.

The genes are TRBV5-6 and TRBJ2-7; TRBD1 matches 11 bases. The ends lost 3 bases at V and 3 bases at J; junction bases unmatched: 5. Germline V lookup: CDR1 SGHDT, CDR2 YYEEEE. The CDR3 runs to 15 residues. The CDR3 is CASSWGTGGLYEQYF. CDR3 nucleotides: TGTGCCAGCAGCTGGGGGACAGGGGGACTCTACGAGCAGTACTTC.

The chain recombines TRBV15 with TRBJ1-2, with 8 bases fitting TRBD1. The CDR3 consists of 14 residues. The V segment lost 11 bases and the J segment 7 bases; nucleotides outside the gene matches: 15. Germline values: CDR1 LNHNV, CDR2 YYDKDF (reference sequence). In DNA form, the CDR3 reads TGTGCCTCATGGGACCCAACAGGGGGTTGTGGCTACACCTTC. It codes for CASWDPTGGCGYTF.

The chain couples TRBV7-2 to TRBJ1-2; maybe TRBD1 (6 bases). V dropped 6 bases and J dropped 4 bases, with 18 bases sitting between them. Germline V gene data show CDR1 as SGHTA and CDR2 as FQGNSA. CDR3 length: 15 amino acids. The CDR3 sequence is CASRQTGFNRYGYTF. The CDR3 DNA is TGTGCCAGCAGGCAAACAGGGTTCAACCGCTATGGCTACACCTTC.

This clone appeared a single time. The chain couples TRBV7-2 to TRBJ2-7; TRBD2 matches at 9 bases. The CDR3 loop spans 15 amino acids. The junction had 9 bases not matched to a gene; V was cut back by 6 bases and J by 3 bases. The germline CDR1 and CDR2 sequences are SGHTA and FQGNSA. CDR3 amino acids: CASRWGERGVYEQYF. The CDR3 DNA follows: TGTGCCAGCAGATGGGGGGAGCGGGGGGTCTACGAGCAGTACTTC.

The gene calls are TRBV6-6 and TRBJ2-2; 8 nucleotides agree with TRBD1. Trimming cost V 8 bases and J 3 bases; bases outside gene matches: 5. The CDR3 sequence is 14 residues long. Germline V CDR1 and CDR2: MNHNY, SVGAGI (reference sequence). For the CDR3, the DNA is TGTGCCAGCCAGGGGGCGCTCGACACCGGGGAGCTGTTTTTT. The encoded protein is CASQGALDTGELFF.

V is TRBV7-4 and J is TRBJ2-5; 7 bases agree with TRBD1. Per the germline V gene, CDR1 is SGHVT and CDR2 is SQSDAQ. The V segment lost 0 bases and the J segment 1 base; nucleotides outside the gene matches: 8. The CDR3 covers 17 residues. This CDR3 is CASSLALPGTVQETQYF. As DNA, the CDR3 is TGTGCCAGCAGCTTAGCCCTACCAGGGACAGTCCAAGAGACCCAGTACTTC.

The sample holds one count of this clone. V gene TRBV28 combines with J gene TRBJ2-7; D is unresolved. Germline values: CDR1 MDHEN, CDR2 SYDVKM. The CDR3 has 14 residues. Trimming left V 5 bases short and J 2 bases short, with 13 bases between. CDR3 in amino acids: CASSPHRSPYEQYF. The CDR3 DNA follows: TGTGCCAGCAGTCCCCACCGAAGCCCCTACGAGCAGTACTTC. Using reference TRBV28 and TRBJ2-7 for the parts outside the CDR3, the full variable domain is DVKVTQSSRYLVKRTGEKVFLECVQDMDHENMFWYRQDPGLGLRLIYFSYDVKMKEKGDIPEGYSVSREKKERFSLILESASTNQTSMYLCASSPHRSPYEQYFGPGTRLTVT.

The CDR3 reads CASSGHWGPYGYTF. In DNA form, the CDR3 reads TGTGCCAGTAGTGGCCACTGGGGCCCTTATGGCTACACCTTC. The chain couples TRBV19 to TRBJ1-2, with TRBD1 as a possible D gene (5 bases). The CDR3 loop spans 14 amino acids. Germline CDR1 is LNHDA and CDR2 is SQIVND (reference sequence). The V end was cut by 5 bases, the J end by 5 bases, with 15 bases between.

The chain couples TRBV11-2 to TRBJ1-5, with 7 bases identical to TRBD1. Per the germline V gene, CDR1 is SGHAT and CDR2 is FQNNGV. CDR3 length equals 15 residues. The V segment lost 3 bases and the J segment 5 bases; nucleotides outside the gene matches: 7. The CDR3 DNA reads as TGTGCCAGCAGCTTTGGAACAGGGGTTGATCAGCCCCAGCATTTT. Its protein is CASSFGTGVDQPQHF.

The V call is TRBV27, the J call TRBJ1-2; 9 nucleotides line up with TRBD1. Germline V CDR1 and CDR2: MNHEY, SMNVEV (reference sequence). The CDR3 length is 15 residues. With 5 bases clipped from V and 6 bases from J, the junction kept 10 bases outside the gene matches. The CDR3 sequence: CASSPWDRERDGYTF. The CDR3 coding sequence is TGTGCCAGCAGTCCCTGGGACAGGGAGAGGGATGGCTACACCTTC.

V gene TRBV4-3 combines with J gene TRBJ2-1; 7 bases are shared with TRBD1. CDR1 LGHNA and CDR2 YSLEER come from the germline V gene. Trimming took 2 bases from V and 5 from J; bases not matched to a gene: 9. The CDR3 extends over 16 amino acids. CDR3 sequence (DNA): TGCGCCAGCAGCCAATCCGACAGGGAAGGCAACAATGAGCAGTTCTTC. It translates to CASSQSDREGNNEQFF.

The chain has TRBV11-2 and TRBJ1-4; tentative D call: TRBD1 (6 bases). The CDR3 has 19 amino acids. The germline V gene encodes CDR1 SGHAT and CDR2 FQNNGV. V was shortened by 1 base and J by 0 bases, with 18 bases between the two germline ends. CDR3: CASSLVRSRGAPTNEKLFF. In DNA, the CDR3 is TGTGCCAGCAGCTTAGTTCGGTCCAGGGGAGCCCCAACTAATGAAAAACTGTTTTTT.

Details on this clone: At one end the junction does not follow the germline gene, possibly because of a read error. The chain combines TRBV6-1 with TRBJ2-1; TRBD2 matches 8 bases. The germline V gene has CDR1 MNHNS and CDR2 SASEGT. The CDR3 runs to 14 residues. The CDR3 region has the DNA TGTGCCAGCACTGAAGCGGGGGCAAACAATGAGCAGTTCTTC. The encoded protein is CASTEAGANNEQFF.

CDR3 loop: CASSQVGGNSPLHF. CDR3 coding DNA: TGTGCCAGCAGCCAAGTAGGGGGCAATTCACCCCTCCACTTT. This chain uses TRBV14 with TRBJ1-6; 7 bases are shared with TRBD1. The CDR3 contains 14 residues. Germline V CDR1 and CDR2: SGHDN, FVKESK. J gave up 7 bases and V 1 base, and 1 base lay outside the gene matches.

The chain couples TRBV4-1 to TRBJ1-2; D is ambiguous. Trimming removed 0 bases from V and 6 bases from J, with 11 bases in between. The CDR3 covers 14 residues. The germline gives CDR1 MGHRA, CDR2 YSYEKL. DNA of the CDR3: TGCGCCAGCAGCCAAGAAGTCCTTAGTAATGGCTACACCTTC. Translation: CASSQEVLSNGYTF.

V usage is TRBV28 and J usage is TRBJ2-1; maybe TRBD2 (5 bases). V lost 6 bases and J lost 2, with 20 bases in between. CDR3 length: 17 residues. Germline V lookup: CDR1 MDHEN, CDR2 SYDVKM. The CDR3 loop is CASSRNLRGRTYNEQFF. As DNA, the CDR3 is TGTGCCAGCAGCAGAAATCTACGGGGTAGGACCTACAATGAGCAGTTCTTC.

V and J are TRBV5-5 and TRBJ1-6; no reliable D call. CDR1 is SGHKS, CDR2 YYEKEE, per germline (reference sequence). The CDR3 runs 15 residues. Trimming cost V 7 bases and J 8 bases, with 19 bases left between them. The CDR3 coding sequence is TGTGCCAGCGAATTCGGGGAAGGACCTCATTCACCCCTCCACTTT. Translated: CASEFGEGPHSPLHF.

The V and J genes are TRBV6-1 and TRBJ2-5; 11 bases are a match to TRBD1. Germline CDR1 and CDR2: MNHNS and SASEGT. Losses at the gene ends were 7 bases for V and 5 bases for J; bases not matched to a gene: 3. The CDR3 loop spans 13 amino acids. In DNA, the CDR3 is TGTGCCAGCAAGGACAGGGGGCGGGAGACCCAGTACTTC. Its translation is CASKDRGRETQYF.